Each of the 14 T cell receptor beta chains below was sequenced from the same sample in a study of T-cell memory formation after mild COVID-19. One entry per CDR3 protein results from TCRdb running MiXCR on the 5' RACE reads. The data show around 100,000 distinct CDR3 sequences, about 24% seen once. The sample taken for sequencing was PBMCs or a T cell subset sorted from them (not recorded which). These receptors originate from a man in his late teens or twenties who had mild COVID-19 (a few samples of this study predate the infection). Cell type and time point are not known.

This clonotype was seen ten or more times. The V and J genes are TRBV28 and TRBJ2-1; 8 nucleotides line up with TRBD2. The CDR3 has 15 residues. Germline V CDR1 and CDR2: MDHEN, SYDVKM. V shed 1 base, J shed 4 bases, and the junction held 3 bases outside the gene matches. CDR3: CASSLSRGAYNEQFF. The CDR3 DNA reads TGTGCCAGCAGTTTATCGCGGGGGGCTTACAATGAGCAGTTCTTC.

The V gene is TRBV11-2, the J gene TRBJ2-1, with D perhaps given as TRBD1 or TRBD2 (5 bases each). Germline values: CDR1 SGHAT, CDR2 FQNNGV. Trimming took 4 bases from V and 6 from J, leaving 13 bases between them. The CDR3 contains 14 residues. The CDR3 region is CASSSLRGGNEQFF. In DNA form, the CDR3 reads TGTGCCAGCAGCTCCCTCCGTGGGGGCAATGAGCAGTTCTTC.

V gene TRBV15 combines with J gene TRBJ2-1; TRBD1 might be the D (6 bases). Germline loops: CDR1 LNHNV, CDR2 YYDKDF (reference sequence). This CDR3 has 12 residues. Trimming took off 3 bases at V and 13 bases at J, with 13 bases between the two ends. CDR3 DNA: TGTGCCACCAGCAGCCACGGACAGCTTCAGTTCTTC. Translated, it gives CATSSHGQLQFF.

This clonotype was seen more than once but under ten times. The chain is built from TRBV11-2 and TRBJ1-5; 7 bases map to TRBD1. The CDR3 totals 15 residues. Germline loops: CDR1 SGHAT, CDR2 FQNNGV. Trimming removed 5 bases from V and 3 bases from J; junction bases left unmatched: 7. Written as DNA, the CDR3 is TGTGCCAGCAGCCCGGGACAGAATACCAATCAGCCCCAGCATTTT. Protein sequence: CASSPGQNTNQPQHF.

The V call is TRBV6-5, the J call TRBJ1-2; D gene uncertain. Trimming left V 7 bases short and J 1 base short, with 10 bases between. The CDR3 has 13 residues. Germline CDR1 MNHEY, CDR2 SVGAGI. CDR3: CASTLNLNYGYTF. The CDR3 DNA follows: TGTGCCAGCACTTTGAACCTTAACTATGGCTACACCTTC.

The chain couples TRBV15 to TRBJ2-1; 7 bases are a match to TRBD1. Germline V gives CDR1 LNHNV, CDR2 YYDKDF (reference sequence). The CDR3 is 15 residues long. The trim removed 5 bases at V and 6 bases at J, leaving 10 bases unmatched. CDR3 nucleotides: TGTGCCACCAGCGAGGACCGGGACAGTCCCAATGAGCAGTTCTTC. It encodes CATSEDRDSPNEQFF.

This clonotype has only a few counts. The chain is built from TRBV12-3 or TRBV12-4 and TRBJ2-7; the D gene could be TRBD1 or TRBD2 (5 bases each). This CDR3 comprises 14 residues. Trimming shortened V by 3 bases and J by 2 bases, and 11 bases separated the two germline ends. CDR3 loop: CASSLGTETYEQYF. As DNA, the CDR3 is TGTGCCAGCAGTTTGGGGACGGAAACCTACGAGCAGTACTTC.

The V gene is TRBV10-2, the J gene TRBJ2-7; D unclear. With 3 bases removed from V and 2 bases from J, the gap between germline ends came to 5 bases. Germline CDR1 is WSHSY and CDR2 is SAAADI. CDR3 length: 12 residues. The CDR3 loop is CASSDSAYEQYF. The CDR3 coding sequence is TGCGCCAGCAGTGACTCCGCCTACGAGCAGTACTTC.

The rearrangement links TRBV28 to TRBJ2-7; D tentatively reads TRBD1 or TRBD2 (5 bases each). CDR3 length: 11 residues. CDR1 is MDHEN and CDR2 is SYDVKM in the germline V gene. V was clipped by 6 bases and J by 9 bases, with 12 bases between them. This CDR3 is CASSGARGQYF. The CDR3 nucleotides are TGTGCCAGCAGCGGGGCGAGGGGGCAGTACTTC. Full variable domain (missing parts from reference TRBV28 and TRBJ2-7): DVKVTQSSRYLVKRTGEKVFLECVQDMDHENMFWYRQDPGLGLRLIYFSYDVKMKEKGDIPEGYSVSREKKERFSLILESASTNQTSMYLCASSGARGQYFGPGTRLTVT.

The rearrangement links TRBV7-3 to TRBJ2-3, with 7 positions matching TRBD1. The CDR3 consists of 17 residues. From germline, CDR1 is SGHTA and CDR2 FQGTGA. V was pared by 5 bases and J by 1 base, with 12 bases of the junction left unmatched. Here the CDR3 reads CASSREPRQGGTDTQYF. CDR3 DNA: TGTGCCAGCAGCCGAGAGCCTCGACAGGGCGGCACAGATACGCAGTATTTT.

This clonotype has just a few counts. The CDR3 protein is CSGLPGQAGAATEAFF. The DNA for the CDR3 is TGCAGCGGGTTGCCGGGACAGGCGGGGGCGGCCACTGAAGCTTTCTTT. The gene calls are TRBV29-1 and TRBJ1-1; 8 nucleotides agree with TRBD1. Trimming cost V 7 bases and J 4 bases; bases outside gene matches: 17. The CDR3 runs 16 residues. The germline V gene encodes CDR1 SQVTM and CDR2 ANQGSEA. Based on the CDR3 plus reference TRBV29-1 and TRBJ1-1, the full variable domain is SAVISQKPSRDICQRGTSLTIQCQVDSQVTMMFWYRQQPGQSLTLIATANQGSEATYESGFVIDKFPISRPNLTFSTLTVSNMSPEDSSIYLCSGLPGQAGAATEAFFGQGTRLTVV.

The rearrangement joins TRBV7-9 to TRBJ1-1; the D gene is possibly TRBD1 (5 bases). The germline gives CDR1 SEHNR, CDR2 FQNEAQ (reference sequence). This CDR3 contains 14 residues. Trimming left V 5 bases short and J 0 bases short, with 10 bases between. This CDR3 reads CASSPGAMNTEAFF. The CDR3 coding sequence is TGTGCCAGCAGCCCCGGGGCGATGAACACTGAAGCTTTCTTT. The full variable domain, its missing parts supplied by reference TRBV7-9 and TRBJ1-1, is DTGVSQNPRHKITKRGQNVTFRCDPISEHNRLYWYRQTLGQGPEFLTYFQNEAQLEKSRLLSDRFSAERPKGSFSTLEIQRTEQGDSAMYLCASSPGAMNTEAFFGQGTRLTVV.

This clonotype has a count of ten or more. V gene TRBV12-3 or TRBV12-4 combines with J gene TRBJ2-1; D call uncertain. The CDR3 spans 14 residues. Deletions cut 2 bases from V and 6 bases from J, with 11 bases between. Written as DNA, the CDR3 is TGTGCCAGCAGTTTAAGTGTCCTTGGCAATGAGCAGTTCTTC. It yields the protein CASSLSVLGNEQFF.

The gene calls are TRBV7-9 and TRBJ1-1; D remains unclear. This CDR3 region has 11 residues. Germline V gives CDR1 SEHNR, CDR2 FQNEAQ (reference sequence). The V and J ends lost 0 bases and 11 bases respectively, with 7 bases between them. CDR3 DNA sequence: TGTGCCAGCAGCTTAGCACCCGGGGCTTTCTTT. It is translated as CASSLAPGAFF. The variable domain in full, completed from reference TRBV7-9 and TRBJ1-1, reads DTGVSQNPRHKITKRGQNVTFRCDPISEHNRLYWYRQTLGQGPEFLTYFQNEAQLEKSRLLSDRFSAERPKGSFSTLEIQRTEQGDSAMYLCASSLAPGAFFGQGTRLTVV.